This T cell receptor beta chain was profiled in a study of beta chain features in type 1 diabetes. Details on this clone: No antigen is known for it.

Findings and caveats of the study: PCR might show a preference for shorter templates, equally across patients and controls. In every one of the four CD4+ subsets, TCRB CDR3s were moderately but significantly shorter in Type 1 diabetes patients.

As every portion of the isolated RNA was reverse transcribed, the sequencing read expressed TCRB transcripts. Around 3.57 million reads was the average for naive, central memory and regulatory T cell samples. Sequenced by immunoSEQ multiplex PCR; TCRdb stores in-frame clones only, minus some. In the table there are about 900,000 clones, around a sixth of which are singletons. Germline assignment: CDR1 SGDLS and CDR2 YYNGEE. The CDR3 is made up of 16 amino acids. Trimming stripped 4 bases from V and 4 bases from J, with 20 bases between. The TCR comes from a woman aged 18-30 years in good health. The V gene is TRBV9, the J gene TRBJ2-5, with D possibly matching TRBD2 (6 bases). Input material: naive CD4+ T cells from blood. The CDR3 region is CASSRGVQRVGETQYF. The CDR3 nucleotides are TGTGCCAGCAGCCGTGGGGTCCAGCGGGTGGGAGAGACCCAGTACTTC.